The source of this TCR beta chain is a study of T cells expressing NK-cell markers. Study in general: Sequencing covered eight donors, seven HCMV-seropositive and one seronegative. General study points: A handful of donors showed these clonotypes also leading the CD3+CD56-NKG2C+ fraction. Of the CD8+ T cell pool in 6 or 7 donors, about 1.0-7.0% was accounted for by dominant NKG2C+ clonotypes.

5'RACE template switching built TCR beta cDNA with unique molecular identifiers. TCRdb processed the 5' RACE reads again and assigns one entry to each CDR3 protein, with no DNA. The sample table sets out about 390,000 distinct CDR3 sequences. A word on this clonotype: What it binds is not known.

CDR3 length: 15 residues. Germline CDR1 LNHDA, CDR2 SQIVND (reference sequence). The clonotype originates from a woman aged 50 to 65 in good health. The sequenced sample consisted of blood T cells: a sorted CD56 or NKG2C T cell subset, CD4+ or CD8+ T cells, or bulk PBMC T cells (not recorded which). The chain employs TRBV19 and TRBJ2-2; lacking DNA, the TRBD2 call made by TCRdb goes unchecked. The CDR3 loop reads CASRGLAGTTGELFF. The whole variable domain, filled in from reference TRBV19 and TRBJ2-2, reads DGGITQSPKYLFRKEGQNVTLSCEQNLNHDAMYWYRQDPGQGLRLIYYSQIVNDFQKGDIAEGYSVSREKKESFPLTVTSAQKNPTAFYLCASRGLAGTTGELFFGEGSRLTVL.